A single sample gave rise to the 10 T cell receptor beta chains below, sequenced in a study of shared clonotypes between healthy human individuals. Profiled with immunoSEQ multiplex PCR; TCRdb holds only in-frame clones, not every one. The sample has almost 700,000 clones, roughly nine tenths seen once. Selected positively for CCR7 and CD45RO-negative, naive CD8 cells excluded terminally differentiated effector memory CD45RA+ cells. Sequencing used naive CD8+ T cells sorted from blood. These TCRs come from a man younger than 40 in good health.

This clone was recorded a few times. J is TRBJ2-7 and V is TRBV4-1, with D tentatively TRBD1 or TRBD2 (6 bases each). The germline V gene has CDR1 MGHRA and CDR2 YSYEKL. V lost 1 base and J lost 2, with 12 bases in between. CDR3 length: 15 residues. The CDR3 reads CASSQGGAAAYEQYF. The CDR3 DNA is TGCGCCAGCAGCCAAGGGGGGGCGGCTGCCTACGAGCAGTACTTC.

The genes are TRBV5-1 and TRBJ2-2; 10 bases align to TRBD1. The CDR3 runs to 17 residues. Germline loops: CDR1 SGHRS, CDR2 YFSETQ. Trimming took 3 bases from V and 7 from J; bases not matched to a gene: 12. The CDR3 sequence is CASSSGWDRGIGGELFF. The CDR3 bases are TGCGCCAGCAGCTCCGGGTGGGACAGGGGTATCGGCGGGGAGCTGTTTTTT.

The gene calls are TRBV2 and TRBJ2-1, with 10 bases aligning to TRBD2. CDR1 is SNHLY and CDR2 is FYNNEI in the germline V gene. CDR3 length equals 14 residues. V trimming: 7 bases; J trimming: 9 bases; junction bases outside the gene matches: 9. The CDR3 DNA reads as TGTGCCAGCACTTTAGCGGGAGGTGTTGCTGAGCAGTTCTTC. This sequence encodes CASTLAGGVAEQFF.

V usage is TRBV30 and J usage is TRBJ2-3, with a tentative D call TRBD2 (6 bases). The V end was cut by 0 bases, the J end by 0 bases, with 10 bases between. The CDR3 spans 15 residues. The germline V gene encodes CDR1 GTSNPN and CDR2 SVGIG (reference sequence). In nucleotides, the CDR3 is TGTGCCTGGAGTGTACTGGGGACTAGCACAGATACGCAGTATTTT. Translated, it gives CAWSVLGTSTDTQYF.

This sequence joins TRBV6-1 and TRBJ2-1; 12 nucleotides match TRBD2. Germline V gene sequence: CDR1 MNHNS, CDR2 SASEGT. The V and J ends lost 6 bases and 6 bases, in that order; junction bases with no gene match: 3. The CDR3 spans 14 residues. As DNA, the CDR3 is TGTGCCAGCAGGCAGACTAGCGGGAGCAATGAGCAGTTCTTC. Protein: CASRQTSGSNEQFF.

The rearrangement links TRBV19 to TRBJ2-4; 8 positions match TRBD1. The CDR3 consists of 14 residues. The J segment lost 7 bases and the V segment lost 10 bases, leaving 12 bases of the junction unmatched. Germline loops: CDR1 LNHDA, CDR2 SQIVND (reference sequence). The CDR3 protein is CATGTGKRYNIQYF. Here the CDR3 DNA reads TGTGCCACCGGGACAGGTAAACGATATAACATTCAGTACTTC.

The chain employs TRBV5-8 and TRBJ1-2, with D unresolved. The V end lost 4 bases, the J end lost 4 bases, and 8 bases lay between the germline ends. This CDR3 region has 12 residues. The germline gives CDR1 SGHTS, CDR2 YDEGEE. CDR3 DNA: TGTGCCAGCAGCCCTCGGAGCTATGGCTACACCTTC. Translated: CASSPRSYGYTF.

This chain uses TRBV27 with TRBJ2-3; no firm D call. Germline lookup yields CDR1 MNHEY and CDR2 SMNVEV (reference sequence). Trimming removed 6 bases from V and 5 bases from J, with 9 bases in between. This CDR3 contains 12 residues. The CDR3 DNA sequence: TGTGCCAGCAGCCTATCCCGAGATACGCAGTATTTT. Translating it yields CASSLSRDTQYF.

The chain recombines TRBV27 with TRBJ2-3, with D possibly called TRBD1 or TRBD2 (7 bases each). CDR1 MNHEY and CDR2 SMNVEV come from the germline V gene (reference sequence). CDR3 length equals 17 residues. Trimming pared 1 base from V and 3 bases from J, leaving 17 bases between. CDR3 bases: TGTGCCAGCAGTTTATTTCGTGGGCAGGGGGGGACAGATACGCAGTATTTT. Protein product: CASSLFRGQGGTDTQYF.

The CDR3 protein is CASSLMSSGGYEQYF. The DNA for the CDR3 is TGTGCCAGCAGTTTAATGTCTAGCGGGGGGTACGAGCAGTACTTC. J is TRBJ2-7 and V is TRBV28; TRBD2 agrees at 11 bases. Germline values: CDR1 MDHEN, CDR2 SYDVKM. V lost 2 bases and J lost 4; bases outside the gene matches: 4. The CDR3 totals 15 residues.